This T cell receptor beta chain emerged from a study of OX40 agonist ivuxolimab in advanced cancers. Study background: Ivuxolimab, an antibody acting as an agonist of OX40 (CD134), was used to treat patients.

Produced via immunoSEQ multiplex PCR; TCRdb's table is partial and in-frame only. The sample carries 71,000 or so clones, 86% recorded once. General observations from the study: CD4+ and CD8+ T cells in blood underwent clonal expansion by week 6 at 0.1 to 3.0 mg/kg.

Concerning this clone: Its antigen is as yet unknown.

The sample was CD4+ or CD8+ T cells sorted from blood, taken in a trial of the OX40 agonist ivuxolimab. The receptor's source is an adult with an advanced solid tumor such as melanoma, head and neck, liver or kidney cancer.

The DNA for the CDR3 is TGTGCCCGTATCTCGGGGGGATCAGATACGCAGTATTTT. This gives the protein CARISGGSDTQYF. This chain links TRBV30 with TRBJ2-3; 7 bases agree with TRBD2. Unmatched junction bases numbered 9, after V lost 8 bases and J lost 4 bases. Germline CDR1 is GTSNPN and CDR2 is SVGIG (reference sequence). This CDR3 has 13 amino acids.